This T cell receptor (beta chain) comes out of a study of T cells after yellow fever vaccination. The wider study: When fractions had low cell numbers, they were prepared with SMART-Seq v4 Ultra Low Input. Study results and caveats: The booster saw the reappearance of most primary-vaccination clones (around 95% CD4, roughly 90% CD8). The CD4 and CD8 compartments had a small share of their clonotypes in common.

This clonotype turned up a few times. Its specificity is unknown. The germline gives CDR1 SGHTA, CDR2 FQGNSA. V shed 5 bases and J shed 7 bases, with 10 bases lying between them. CDR3 length equals 12 residues. TCRdb re-called the 5' RACE reads through MiXCR, storing one row per CDR3 protein. Among about 580,000 distinct CDR3 sequences listed, around 16% were seen once. This receptor was taken from a man aged 18 to 30 who received the YFV17D yellow fever vaccine. Here the sequenced sample was PBMCs, taken about 5 days after the first yellow fever vaccination. The gene calls are TRBV7-2 and TRBJ2-3; D not resolved. CDR3 protein: CASSLLTYTQYF. The CDR3 DNA reads TGTGCCAGCAGCCTACTGACCTATACGCAGTATTTT.